A selection of T cell receptor beta chains follows, all from one sample in a study of technical replicates of blood from a handful of donors. Using immunoSEQ multiplex PCR, the repertoire was profiled, and TCRdb retains in-frame clones only, with some absent. The sample has tens of thousands of clones, about 92% seen once. What was sequenced was T cells isolated from PBMCs. The receptors were gathered from a human donor in good health. Each CDR3 is given with its conserved first and last residue. D genes are given only for firm matches. Clone size appears in some rows only: once, few, many, or a class for an expanded clone.

j_call,d_call,v_call,clone_size,cdr3_aa,cdr3_nt
TRBJ1-5,-,TRBV23-1,-,CASRDSQPQHF,TGCGCCAGCAGAGACAGTCAGCCCCAGCATTTT
TRBJ2-1,TRBD1,TRBV10-2,-,CASLGTGGSEQFF,TGCGCCAGCCTCGGGACAGGGGGAAGTGAGCAGTTCTTC
TRBJ2-5,-,TRBV10-1,-,CASSEITGQETQYF,TGCGCCAGCAGTGAGATAACAGGGCAAGAGACCCAGTACTTC
TRBJ1-1,-,TRBV5-5,-,CASSFVGDREAFF,TGTGCCAGCAGCTTTGTGGGAGACAGGGAAGCTTTCTTT
TRBJ1-1,TRBD1,TRBV5-1,-,CASRLNRGTEAFF,TGCGCCAGCAGACTGAACAGGGGAACTGAAGCTTTCTTT
TRBJ1-2,-,TRBV10-3,once,CAISEFEVGGINGYTF,TGTGCCATCAGTGAGTTCGAGGTAGGGGGTATAAATGGCTACACCTTC
TRBJ2-3,-,TRBV28,-,CASSLRSGLGTDTQYF,TGTGCCAGCAGTTTAAGGTCGGGGTTAGGCACAGATACGCAGTATTTT
TRBJ2-1,TRBD2,TRBV2,-,CASSRELWTSLKVNEQFF,TGTGCCAGCAGTCGCGAATTGTGGACTAGCCTTAAGGTCAATGAGCAGTTCTTC
TRBJ2-7,TRBD1,TRBV9,-,CASSVGQEYYEQYF,TGTGCCAGCAGCGTCGGACAGGAATACTACGAGCAGTACTTC
TRBJ2-7,TRBD1,TRBV11-2,-,CASSAAGTGGPYF,TGTGCCAGCAGCGCAGCCGGGACAGGGGGCCCGTACTTC
TRBJ1-2,-,TRBV29-1,-,CSVEQGENYGYTF,TGCAGCGTTGAGCAGGGCGAAAACTATGGCTACACCTTC
TRBJ2-1,TRBD1,TRBV2,-,CASISGQDPHEQFF,TGTGCCAGCATTTCAGGACAGGACCCTCATGAGCAGTTCTTC
TRBJ2-3,-,TRBV7-6,-,CASSRVSTDTQYF,TGTGCCAGCTCCCGGGTTTCCACAGATACGCAGTATTTT
TRBJ1-4,-,TRBV6-5,-,CASSYSERANEKLFF,TGTGCCAGCAGTTACTCGGAGAGGGCTAATGAAAAACTGTTTTTT
TRBJ1-1,-,TRBV5-5,-,CASSLGLGGRTEAFF,TGTGCCAGCAGCTTGGGCTTGGGGGGGCGCACTGAAGCTTTCTTT
TRBJ2-1,TRBD2,TRBV14,-,CASSLTSGYYNEQFF,TGTGCCAGCAGCCTTACTAGCGGATACTACAATGAGCAGTTCTTC
TRBJ2-1,-,TRBV10-3,-,CAIKSGDEQFF,TGTGCCATCAAGTCAGGGGATGAGCAGTTCTTC
TRBJ2-2,TRBD2,TRBV5-1,-,CASSLGLAGANTGELFF,TGCGCCAGCAGCTTGGGTCTAGCGGGTGCGAACACCGGGGAGCTGTTTTTT
TRBJ2-5,TRBD1,TRBV10-1,-,CASRPGTGGTQYF,TGCGCCAGCAGGCCAGGGACAGGCGGGACCCAGTACTTC
TRBJ1-1,-,TRBV12-5,-,CASGLTGKNTEAFF,TGTGCTAGTGGTTTAACAGGGAAGAACACTGAAGCTTTCTTT
TRBJ2-7,TRBD1,TRBV28,-,CASFWDRRLYF,TGTGCCAGTTTTTGGGACAGACGCCTCTACTTC
TRBJ2-2,TRBD2,TRBV18,-,CASSATLAGGNTGELFF,TGTGCCAGCTCAGCAACACTAGCGGGAGGGAACACCGGGGAGCTGTTTTTT
TRBJ2-3,TRBD1,TRBV9,-,CASSYTGGLGDTQYF,TGTGCCAGCAGCTATACAGGGGGCCTGGGAGATACGCAGTATTTT
TRBJ2-7,TRBD2,TRBV2,-,CASSGGGGTSGTYEQYF,TGTGCCAGCAGTGGAGGGGGGGGGACTAGCGGAACCTACGAGCAGTACTTC
TRBJ2-7,-,TRBV28,-,CASSHREVNEQYF,TGTGCCAGCAGTCACAGGGAAGTCAACGAGCAGTACTTC
TRBJ2-7,-,TRBV4-1,-,CASSQDLDPASEQYF,TGCGCCAGCAGCCAAGATCTTGACCCAGCGTCCGAGCAGTACTTC
TRBJ1-5,-,TRBV28,-,CASSPAPTSIYSNQPQHF,TGTGCCAGCAGTCCTGCCCCGACAAGCATTTATAGCAATCAGCCCCAGCATTTT
TRBJ2-6,-,TRBV28,-,CASSPPAGVTYASGANVLTF,TGTGCCAGCAGTCCCCCCGCAGGCGTTACCTACGCGTCTGGGGCCAACGTCCTGACTTTC
TRBJ2-5,TRBD2,TRBV9,-,CASSVLGLPTYIQETQYF,TGTGCCAGCAGCGTATTGGGACTACCTACGTACATCCAAGAGACCCAGTACTTC
TRBJ1-5,TRBD1,TRBV28,-,CASSKAGGFNQPQHF,TGTGCCAGCAGTAAGGCAGGGGGCTTTAATCAGCCCCAGCATTTT
TRBJ1-1,-,TRBV28,-,CASSWGWGEAEAFF,TGTGCCAGCAGTTGGGGCTGGGGCGAGGCTGAAGCTTTCTTT
TRBJ2-7,-,TRBV7-2,-,CASSLIYSIYEQYF,TGTGCCAGCAGCTTGATTTACTCGATCTACGAGCAGTACTTC
TRBJ2-7,-,TRBV7-9,-,CASSLGGDEQYF,TGTGCCAGCAGCTTAGGGGGGGACGAGCAGTACTTC
TRBJ2-1,-,TRBV7-9,-,CASSFNNEQFF,TGTGCCAGCAGCTTCAACAATGAGCAGTTCTTC
TRBJ1-1,-,TRBV11-2,once,CASSLKQGIKAFF,TGTGCCAGCAGCTTAAAACAGGGAATCAAAGCTTTCTTT
TRBJ2-3,-,TRBV28,-,CASSFEPGETDTQYF,TGTGCCAGCAGTTTTGAGCCCGGGGAAACAGATACGCAGTATTTT
TRBJ1-5,-,TRBV2,-,CASSVVSNQPQHF,TGTGCCAGCAGTGTCGTATCTAATCAGCCCCAGCATTTT
TRBJ2-1,TRBD2,TRBV27,few,CASSFTLAGDYNEQFF,TGTGCCAGCAGTTTCACCCTAGCGGGAGACTACAATGAGCAGTTCTTC
TRBJ2-1,-,TRBV5-1,-,CASRDRHNEQFF,TGCGCCAGCAGGGACAGACACAATGAGCAGTTCTTC
TRBJ1-1,-,TRBV4-2,-,CASSQQGKAFF,TGTGCCAGCAGCCAACAGGGGAAAGCTTTCTTT
TRBJ1-3,TRBD1,TRBV6-6,-,CASSYWGQGAGNTIYF,TGTGCCAGCAGTTACTGGGGACAGGGAGCTGGAAACACCATATATTTT
TRBJ1-1,-,TRBV7-2,-,CASSLNLVAEGAFF,TGTGCCAGCAGCTTAAATCTCGTAGCAGAAGGAGCTTTCTTT